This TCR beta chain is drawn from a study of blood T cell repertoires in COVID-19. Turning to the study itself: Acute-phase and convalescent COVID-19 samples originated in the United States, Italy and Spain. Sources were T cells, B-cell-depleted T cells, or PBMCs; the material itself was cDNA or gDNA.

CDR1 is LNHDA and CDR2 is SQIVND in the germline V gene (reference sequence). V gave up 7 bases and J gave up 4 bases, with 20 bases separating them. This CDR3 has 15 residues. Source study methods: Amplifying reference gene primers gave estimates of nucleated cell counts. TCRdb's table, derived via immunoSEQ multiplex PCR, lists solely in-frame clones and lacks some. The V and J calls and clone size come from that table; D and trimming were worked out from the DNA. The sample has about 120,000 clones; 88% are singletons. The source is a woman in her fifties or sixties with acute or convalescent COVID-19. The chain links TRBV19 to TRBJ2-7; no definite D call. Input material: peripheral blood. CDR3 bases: TGTGCCAGTACCCTCTCTGGCCGAGGTAGTTACGAGCAGTACTTC. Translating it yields CASTLSGRGSYEQYF.